The T cell receptor (beta chain) under discussion was sequenced for a study of neurological immune-mediated disorders. The table lists this clonotype with many counts. With 10-nucleotide random UMIs, 5'RACE was used to make the cDNA. TCRdb ran MiXCR on the 5' RACE reads and lists one entry per CDR3 protein. The table includes tens of thousands of distinct CDR3 sequences, 13% detected once. Trimming at V came to 5 bases and at J to 4 bases, leaving 9 bases not matched to a gene. Germline V lookup: CDR1 DFQATT, CDR2 SNEGSKA (reference sequence). The CDR3 spans 15 residues. Time point denoted: technical triplicate 1. Sorted libraries came from 950,000 to 1,000,000 CD4+ or CD8+ T cells.

Source material: CD4+ T cells from blood. This sequence was found in a female donor with HTLV-1-associated myelopathy (HAM/TSP). The gene calls are TRBV20-1 and TRBJ2-3; 10 bases agree with TRBD2. CDR3 in DNA: TGCAGTGCTCCTGATAGCGGGAGGTCGGCAGATACGCAGTATTTT. Translating it yields CSAPDSGRSADTQYF.